Shown below are 31 T cell receptor beta chains from a single sample sequenced in a study of blood T cell repertoires in COVID-19. Clones were sequenced by immunoSEQ multiplex PCR, and TCRdb holds only the in-frame ones, with some missing. The data show 130,000 or so clones, roughly three quarters seen once. Material for sequencing was peripheral blood. The source of these receptors is a human donor in a cohort sampled during active COVID-19.

The genes are TRBV6-1 and TRBJ1-1; D gene uncertain. The CDR3 has 15 residues. Germline lookup yields CDR1 MNHNS and CDR2 SASEGT. V was pared by 2 bases and J by 0 bases, with 10 bases between. The CDR3 nucleotides read TGTGCCAGCAGTGAATGGGAGACCATGAACACTGAAGCTTTCTTT. Protein: CASSEWETMNTEAFF.

The gene calls are TRBV30 and TRBJ2-7; D possibly corresponds to TRBD2 (5 bases). The germline V gene encodes CDR1 GTSNPN and CDR2 SVGIG (reference sequence). Trimming took 1 base from V and 7 from J, leaving 17 bases between them. This CDR3 region has 14 residues. CDR3 DNA: TGTGCCTGGAGTGCCCCCGAGGGATTAAGGGAGCAGTACTTC. Translating gives CAWSAPEGLREQYF.

The sample holds one count of this clone. This chain joins TRBV5-4 and TRBJ2-7; 8 bases line up with TRBD2. CDR1 SGHNT and CDR2 YYREEE come from the germline V gene (reference sequence). The CDR3 contains 16 residues. After removal of 9 bases from V and 4 bases from J, the junction contained 18 bases not matched to a gene. CDR3 DNA: TGTGCCACCTATCCGGGAGGGCCCCAGAATATGTACGAGCAGTACTTC. Protein: CATYPGGPQNMYEQYF.

The chain recombines TRBV7-2 with TRBJ1-2, with TRBD1 as a possible D gene (5 bases). This CDR3 is built from 13 residues. Germline V gives CDR1 SGHTA, CDR2 FQGNSA. Trimming removed 3 bases at V and 2 bases at J, with 7 bases between. The CDR3 DNA reads as TGTGCCAGCAGCTTTCAGGGAAACTATGGCTACACCTTC. Translation gives CASSFQGNYGYTF. The whole variable domain, remainder taken from reference TRBV7-2 and TRBJ1-2, is GAGVSQSPSNKVTEKGKDVELRCDPISGHTALYWYRQSLGQGLEFLIYFQGNSAPDKSGLPSDRFSAERTGGSVSTLTIQRTQQEDSAVYLCASSFQGNYGYTFGSGTRLTVV.

Points on this clone: An end of the junction differs from the germline gene, which may be a read error. The chain joins TRBV7-7 to TRBJ2-5; the D gene is possibly TRBD1 (6 bases). The CDR3 has 13 residues. Germline loops: CDR1 SSHAT, CDR2 FNYEAQ (reference sequence). The CDR3 DNA sequence: TGTGCTAGCAGTTTACAGGGAAGCGAGACCCAGTACTTC. Its translation: CASSLQGSETQYF.

This chain joins TRBV18 and TRBJ1-1, with D uncertain. This CDR3 comprises 11 residues. Trimming shortened V by 6 bases and J by 8 bases, and 10 bases separated the two germline ends. Germline CDR1 KGHSH, CDR2 LQKENI. DNA for the CDR3: TGTGCCAGCTCCTCTCTCGCGGAAGCTTTCTTT. Its translation is CASSSLAEAFF.

Comments on this clone: One junction end disagrees with the germline gene, perhaps due to a read error. This rearrangement joins TRBV27 to TRBJ2-1, with D perhaps TRBD1 (6 bases). The CDR3 covers 12 residues. The germline V gene encodes CDR1 MNHEY and CDR2 SMNVEV (reference sequence). CDR3 residues: CNRANSYNEQFF. As DNA, the CDR3 is TGCAACAGGGCTAACTCCTACAATGAGCAGTTCTTC.

This clone was observed once. The V gene is TRBV2, the J gene TRBJ2-6; 9 bases match TRBD1. The J segment lost 1 base and the V segment lost 6 bases, leaving 1 base of the junction unmatched. This CDR3 region has 15 residues. Germline CDR1 and CDR2: SNHLY and FYNNEI. The CDR3 spells CASRGQGSGANVLTF. DNA for the CDR3: TGTGCCAGCAGGGGACAGGGATCTGGGGCCAACGTCCTGACTTTC.

The chain carries TRBV12-3 or TRBV12-4 and TRBJ1-2; D gene unclear. This CDR3 has 12 amino acids. Trimming shortened V by 5 bases and J by 8 bases, and 12 bases separated the two germline ends. CDR3 nucleotide sequence: TGTGCCAGCAGTACCGGACTGACCGGCTACACCTTC. Translation gives CASSTGLTGYTF.

V is TRBV2 and J is TRBJ2-5, with 11 positions matching TRBD2. The CDR3 runs to 14 residues. V gave up 10 bases and J gave up 2 bases; unmatched junction bases: 6. Germline CDR1 SNHLY, CDR2 FYNNEI. CDR3 residues: CAISSSGGQETQYF. The CDR3, as DNA: TGTGCCATCTCCTCTAGCGGGGGGCAAGAGACCCAGTACTTC.

The CDR3 reads CASSLNPRQGDGYTF. The CDR3 DNA follows: TGTGCCAGCAGCCTCAATCCAAGACAGGGAGATGGCTACACCTTC. J is TRBJ1-2 and V is TRBV7-8, with 7 bases aligning to TRBD1. CDR1 is SGHVS and CDR2 is FQNEAQ in the germline V gene. The junction had 12 bases not matched to a gene; V was cut back by 5 bases and J by 6 bases. The CDR3 loop spans 15 amino acids.

This clone was seen a few times. V gene TRBV30 combines with J gene TRBJ1-2; TRBD1 might be the D (6 bases). The germline gives CDR1 GTSNPN, CDR2 SVGIG (reference sequence). The CDR3 is 14 amino acids. V was shortened by 1 base and J by 7 bases, with 16 bases between the two germline ends. The CDR3 here is CAWSAGHPLSGYTF. CDR3 coding DNA: TGTGCCTGGAGTGCGGGACATCCTTTAAGTGGCTACACCTTC.

The chain links TRBV6-4 to TRBJ1-1; 7 positions agree with TRBD1. The CDR3 runs 12 residues. The V segment lost 9 bases and the J segment 8 bases; nucleotides outside the gene matches: 9. Germline assignment: CDR1 MRHNA and CDR2 SNTAGT. The CDR3 bases are TGTGCCAGTTCGGACAGGCAGGGGGAAGCTTTCTTT. Its translation is CASSDRQGEAFF.

The J gene is TRBJ2-7, the V gene TRBV27; TRBD2 agrees at 8 bases. Germline V CDR1 and CDR2: MNHEY, SMNVEV (reference sequence). V dropped 5 bases and J dropped 6; count of bases not matched to a gene: 12. The length of the CDR3 is 15 residues. The DNA for the CDR3 is TGTGCCAGCAGTGTAGTAGCGGGACGCTTCATCGAGCAGTACTTC. This gives the protein CASSVVAGRFIEQYF.

The chain employs TRBV24-1 and TRBJ1-1, with D unresolved. V gave up 6 bases and J gave up 4 bases, with 5 bases separating them. The germline gives CDR1 KGHDR, CDR2 SFDVKD. The CDR3 runs 11 residues. CDR3 bases: TGTGCCACCAGTTCGGGCACTGAAGCTTTCTTT. Amino acid sequence: CATSSGTEAFF.

The rearrangement links TRBV28 to TRBJ2-7; D is perhaps TRBD1 (6 bases). Per the germline V gene, CDR1 is MDHEN and CDR2 is SYDVKM. V lost 2 bases and J lost 3, with 11 bases in between. This CDR3 is 14 amino acids long. In DNA form, the CDR3 reads TGTGCCAGCAGTTTAGCAGGGGACGGCTACGAGCAGTACTTC. Its protein is CASSLAGDGYEQYF.

The rearrangement uses TRBV27 and TRBJ1-2, with TRBD1 matching 9 bases. The CDR3 has 15 residues. Trimming at V came to 4 bases and at J to 1 base, leaving 4 bases not matched to a gene. Germline CDR1 is MNHEY and CDR2 is SMNVEV (reference sequence). The CDR3 coding sequence is TGTGCCAGCAGTTCCCCGGGACAGGGTAACTATGGCTACACCTTC. It specifies CASSSPGQGNYGYTF.

This clone has a handful of counts. The chain uses TRBV3-1 (or the pseudogene TRBV3-2) and TRBJ2-7; D gene ambiguous. CDR3 length: 13 residues. With 0 bases removed from V and 2 bases from J, the gap between germline ends came to 5 bases. Looked up from germline, CDR1 is LGHDT and CDR2 is YNNKEL (reference sequence). The CDR3 sequence: CASSQESAYEQYF. Written as DNA, the CDR3 is TGTGCCAGCAGCCAAGAGAGTGCCTACGAGCAGTACTTC.

In this sample, this clone turned up once. This chain joins TRBV28 and TRBJ2-7; 10 bases are shared with TRBD1. Unmatched junction bases numbered 11, after V lost 3 bases and J lost 0 bases. Germline V gives CDR1 MDHEN, CDR2 SYDVKM. This CDR3 has 18 residues. The CDR3 loop reads CASSFAGTGVGYSYEQYF. DNA for the CDR3: TGTGCCAGCAGTTTCGCCGGGACAGGGGTTGGGTACTCCTACGAGCAGTACTTC.

The chain recombines TRBV30 with TRBJ1-3; 7 nucleotides align to TRBD1. With V trimmed by 4 bases and J by 2 bases, 2 bases remained unmatched. CDR1 GTSNPN and CDR2 SVGIG come from the germline V gene (reference sequence). This CDR3 has 13 residues. As DNA, the CDR3 is TGTGCCTGGAACACAGGGGCTGGAAACACCATATATTTT. This codes for CAWNTGAGNTIYF.

The chain has TRBV4-1 and TRBJ1-1, with D hard to call. The CDR3 runs to 12 residues. Trimming removed 2 bases from V and 8 bases from J, with 9 bases in between. The germline CDR1 and CDR2 sequences are MGHRA and YSYEKL. CDR3 loop: CASSQPGLEAFF. The CDR3 DNA reads as TGCGCCAGCAGCCAACCGGGTTTAGAAGCTTTCTTT.

This clone was counted ten times or more. The genes are TRBV5-1 and TRBJ2-7; 8 nucleotides agree with TRBD2. J was trimmed by 3 bases and V by 0 bases; bases with no gene match: 5. The CDR3 sequence is 15 residues long. Germline CDR1 and CDR2: SGHRS and YFSETQ. The CDR3 loop is CASSLELAGYYEQYF. The CDR3 nucleotides are TGCGCCAGCAGCTTGGAGCTAGCGGGCTACTACGAGCAGTACTTC.

This chain links TRBV6-1 with TRBJ2-7; 9 bases match TRBD1. This CDR3 is built from 15 residues. V lost 2 bases to trimming and J lost 4 bases; unmatched junction nucleotides: 6. The germline CDR1 and CDR2 sequences are MNHNS and SASEGT. The CDR3 sequence: CASSERDRVTYEQYF. Here the CDR3 DNA reads TGTGCCAGCAGTGAAAGGGACAGGGTAACATACGAGCAGTACTTC.

The CDR3 bases are TGTGCCAGCAGCCCGAGCGGGACCCCCTACGAGCAGTACTTC. This gives the protein CASSPSGTPYEQYF. The chain is built from TRBV9 and TRBJ2-7; 7 bases match TRBD2. V trimming: 4 bases; J trimming: 2 bases; junction bases outside the gene matches: 6. The germline V gene encodes CDR1 SGDLS and CDR2 YYNGEE. This CDR3 spans 14 amino acids.

CDR3 coding DNA: TGTGCCAGCAGCTTAGCGCTTGGCAAAGACTCCTATAATTCACCCCTCCACTTT. This codes for CASSLALGKDSYNSPLHF. This chain joins TRBV7-8 and TRBJ1-6, with D unclear. The V gene's germline CDR1 is SGHVS and CDR2 FQNEAQ. The CDR3 consists of 18 residues. V lost 0 bases and J 0 bases, leaving 12 bases between the germline ends.

CDR3 in amino acids: CASSFSTGTGGGSYTF. CDR3 sequence (DNA): TGTGCCAGCAGCTTTTCCACCGGGACTGGCGGTGGAAGCTACACCTTC. The chain has TRBV7-9 and TRBJ1-2; the D gene is possibly TRBD1 (5 bases). The germline CDR1 and CDR2 sequences are SEHNR and FQNEAQ (reference sequence). This CDR3 is 16 amino acids long. Trimming cost V 3 bases and J 9 bases, with 23 bases left between them.

This clone was recorded at least ten times. The V call is TRBV6-4, the J call TRBJ2-2, with D unresolved. CDR3 length equals 13 residues. Germline CDR1 reads MRHNA; CDR2 reads SNTAGT. V lost 4 bases and J lost 1, with 4 bases in between. The CDR3: CASSAGNTGELFF. The CDR3, as DNA: TGTGCCAGCAGTGCAGGGAACACCGGGGAGCTGTTTTTT.

This clone has only a few counts. The chain links TRBV19 to TRBJ2-7, with 12 bases identical to TRBD2. Germline V gives CDR1 LNHDA, CDR2 SQIVND (reference sequence). This CDR3 spans 14 amino acids. The J segment lost 3 bases and the V segment lost 5 bases, leaving 2 bases of the junction unmatched. Written as DNA, the CDR3 is TGTGCCAGTAGTCCACTAGCGGGAGGCTACGAGCAGTACTTC. Its protein is CASSPLAGGYEQYF.

V is TRBV6-5 and J is TRBJ1-5; TRBD1 agrees at 9 bases. Losses at the gene ends were 4 bases for V and 4 bases for J; bases not matched to a gene: 5. The CDR3 covers 15 residues. The V gene's germline CDR1 is MNHEY and CDR2 SVGAGI. This CDR3 is CASSSFGTGNQPQHF. The CDR3 nucleotides read TGTGCCAGCAGTTCCTTCGGGACAGGGAATCAGCCCCAGCATTTT.

Note on this clone: An end of the junction does not agree with germline; a read error may underlie this. The chain employs TRBV7-2 and TRBJ2-7; a possible D gene is TRBD2 (6 bases). Germline CDR1 and CDR2: SGHTA and FQGNSA. This CDR3 comprises 12 residues. The CDR3 sequence: CASSLGGLSKFF. The CDR3, as DNA: TGTGCCAGCAGCTTAGGGGGACTCTCAAAATTCTTC.

The chain carries TRBV5-4 and TRBJ2-5; TRBD1 matches 9 bases. V lost 0 bases, J lost 3 bases, and 6 bases stayed unmatched. CDR1 and CDR2 (germline): SGHNT, YYREEE (reference sequence). The CDR3 is 16 residues long. The CDR3 sequence: CASSLGTGTGKETQYF. The DNA of the CDR3 is TGTGCCAGCAGCTTGGGGACCGGGACAGGGAAAGAGACCCAGTACTTC. The variable domain in full, completed from reference TRBV5-4 and TRBJ2-5, reads ETGVTQSPTHLIKTRGQQVTLRCSSQSGHNTVSWYQQALGQGPQFIFQYYREEENGRGNFPPRFSGLQFPNYSSELNVNALELDDSALYLCASSLGTGTGKETQYFGPGTRLLVL.